This T cell receptor beta chain was sequenced during a study of blood T cell repertoires in COVID-19. As for the study in general: Acute and convalescent COVID-19 samples came from the United States, Italy and Spain. In each case, the material was cDNA or gDNA derived from T cells, B-cell-depleted T cells, or PBMCs.

Per the original methods: Estimated nucleated cell counts came from reference gene primer amplification. This table comes from immunoSEQ multiplex PCR, and its TCRdb copy is limited to in-frame clones, with some not included. D and trimming come from the DNA, and the V and J calls and clone size come from that table. Altogether around 70,000 clones are present, 90% being singletons, with the ten largest covering under 1.5%. Looked up from germline, CDR1 is MGHRA and CDR2 is YSYEKL. V gave up 0 bases and J gave up 1 base, with 7 bases separating them. The length of the CDR3 is 15 residues. The receptor's source is a man aged 45-60 years with acute or convalescent COVID-19. J is TRBJ1-5 and V is TRBV4-1; D call uncertain. Sequencing input: peripheral blood. In nucleotides, the CDR3 is TGCGCCAGCAGCCAAGAACAAGTGAGCAATCAGCCCCAGCATTTT. It yields the protein CASSQEQVSNQPQHF.